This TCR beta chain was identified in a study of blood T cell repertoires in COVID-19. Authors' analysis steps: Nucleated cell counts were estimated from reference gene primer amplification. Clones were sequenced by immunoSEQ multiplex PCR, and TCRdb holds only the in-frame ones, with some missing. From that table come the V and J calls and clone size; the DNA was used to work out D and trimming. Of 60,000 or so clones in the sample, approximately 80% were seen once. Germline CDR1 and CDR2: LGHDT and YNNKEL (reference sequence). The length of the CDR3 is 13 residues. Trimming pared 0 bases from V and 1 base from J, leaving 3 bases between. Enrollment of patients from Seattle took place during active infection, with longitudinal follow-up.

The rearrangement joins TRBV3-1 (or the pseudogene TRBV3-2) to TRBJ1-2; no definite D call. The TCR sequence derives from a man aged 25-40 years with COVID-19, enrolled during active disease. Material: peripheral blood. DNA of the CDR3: TGTGCCAGCAGCCAAGACGGTAACTATGGCTACACCTTC. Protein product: CASSQDGNYGYTF.